Sequencing of this T cell receptor beta chain was carried out in a study of CD8 T cells in ankylosing spondylitis. This clonotype came up many times. TCRdb recomputed calls from the 5' RACE reads with MiXCR, one row per CDR3 protein. The sample carries 40,000 or so distinct CDR3 sequences, less than 3% recorded once. Looked up from germline, CDR1 is SGDLS and CDR2 is YYNGEE. The trim removed 4 bases at V and 3 bases at J, leaving 7 bases unmatched. This CDR3 has 15 amino acids. This sequence originates from a male donor with ankylosing spondylitis or in good health (not recorded which). Sequenced material: blood, either unsorted or a sorted T cell fraction (not recorded which). The chain joins TRBV9 to TRBJ2-7; 10 bases fit TRBD1. As DNA, the CDR3 is TGTGCCAGCAGCCTCGGGACAGGGGAAATCTACGAGCAGTACTTC. Amino acid sequence: CASSLGTGEIYEQYF.